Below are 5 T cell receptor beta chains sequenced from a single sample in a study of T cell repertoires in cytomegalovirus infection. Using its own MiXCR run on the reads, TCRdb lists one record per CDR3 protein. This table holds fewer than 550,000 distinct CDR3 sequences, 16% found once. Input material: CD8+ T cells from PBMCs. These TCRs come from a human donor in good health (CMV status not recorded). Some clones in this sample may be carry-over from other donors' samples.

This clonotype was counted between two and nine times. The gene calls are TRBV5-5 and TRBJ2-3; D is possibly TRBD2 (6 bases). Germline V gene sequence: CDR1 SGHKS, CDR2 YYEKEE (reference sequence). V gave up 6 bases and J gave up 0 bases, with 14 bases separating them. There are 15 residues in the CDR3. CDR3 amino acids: CASKKRDSSTDTQYF. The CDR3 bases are TGTGCCAGCAAAAAACGGGACTCGAGCACAGATACGCAGTATTTT.

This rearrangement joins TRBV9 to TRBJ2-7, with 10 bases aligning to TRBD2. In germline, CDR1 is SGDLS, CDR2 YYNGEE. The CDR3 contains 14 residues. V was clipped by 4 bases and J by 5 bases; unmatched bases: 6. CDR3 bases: TGTGCCAGCAGCCCTAGCGGGAGTTGGCACGAGCAGTACTTC. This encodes CASSPSGSWHEQYF.

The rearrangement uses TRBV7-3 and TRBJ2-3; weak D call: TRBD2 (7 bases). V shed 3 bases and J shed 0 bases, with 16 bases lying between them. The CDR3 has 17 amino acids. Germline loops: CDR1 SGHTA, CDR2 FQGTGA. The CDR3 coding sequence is TGTGCCAGCAGCTTTTCCGGGGGGACACCCAGCACAGATACGCAGTATTTT. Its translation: CASSFSGGTPSTDTQYF.

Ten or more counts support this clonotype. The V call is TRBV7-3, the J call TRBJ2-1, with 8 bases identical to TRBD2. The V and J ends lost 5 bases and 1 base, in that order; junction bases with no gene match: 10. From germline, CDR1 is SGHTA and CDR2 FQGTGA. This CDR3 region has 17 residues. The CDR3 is CASSRTGGQPSYNEQFF. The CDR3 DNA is TGTGCCAGCAGCCGGACGGGGGGGCAACCTTCCTACAATGAGCAGTTCTTC.

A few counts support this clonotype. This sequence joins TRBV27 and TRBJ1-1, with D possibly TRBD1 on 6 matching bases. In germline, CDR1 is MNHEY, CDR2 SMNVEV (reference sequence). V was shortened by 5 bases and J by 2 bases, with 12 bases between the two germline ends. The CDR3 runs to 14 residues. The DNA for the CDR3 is TGTGCCAGCAGTCCGGGACACGTAAACACTGAAGCTTTCTTT. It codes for CASSPGHVNTEAFF.